The source of this T cell receptor (beta chain) is a study of blood T cell repertoires in COVID-19 (dated by TCRdb to 2018 to 2021). Notes on the research overall: Collaborator samples came from the United States, Italy and Spain and covered acute and convalescent phases of COVID-19. The prospective study material was composed of cDNA or gDNA derived from T cells, B-cell-depleted T cells, or PBMCs. Subjects who had been exposed to COVID-19, were actively infected with it, or had recovered from it provided the deeply sampled blood TCRbeta repertoires that made up the dataset. A freely available public database, intended as a resource for researchers studying the immune response to SARS-CoV-2, is where the repertoires were released. The samples were drawn from two sources: the first 160 participants of the ongoing ImmuneRACE study, and fewer than 1,500 subjects contributed by 6 global collaborators. Nearly every sample came with metadata listing a de-identified subject ID, COVID-19 status, age in years and sex. HLA class I and class II types, where available, came from metadata supplied by the sample provider rather than from assay-based typing. The paper as a whole reports these results and caveats: The amount of clinical and demographic metadata varied by source and participant and was provided uncurated.

On this clone: The clone's antigen remains unknown. No base qualities exist here, and no much larger clone lies one base off it.

TCRbeta CDR3 regions were amplified from genomic DNA using the immunoSEQ Assay, a bias-controlled multiplex PCR. Per the source publication's procedure: The number of nucleated cells in each sample was estimated from the amplification of reference gene primers within the assay. Sequence reads were collapsed and filtered to measure the absolute abundance of every unique TCRbeta CDR3 rearrangement. For each sample, productive Simpson clonality was calculated as the square root of Simpson's diversity index over productive rearrangements. The table comes from immuneACCESS by way of TCRdb, which keeps in-frame sequences with V and J called. Part of the clones is missing from these tables; in studies checked, under half for an unresolved V gene and the rest for unknown reasons. V and J calls and clone size are those listed in that table; D and trimming were worked out from the DNA. This sample comprises 350,000 or so clones, about 88% of them detected only once. The leading ten clones occupy under 1.2% of the sample.

Enrolling through a virtual design, the prospective study's participants ranged in age from roughly 18 to 95 years and lived across some 22 United States geographic areas. In the prospective study, cohorts were assigned on the basis of participant-reported clinical history obtained from a screening survey and a study questionnaire. Exposed participants were defined as having been in contact with someone with a PCR-confirmed or clinician-diagnosed COVID-19 case within 2 weeks of study entry. In the prospective study, mobile phlebotomists collected whole blood, serum and a nasopharyngeal or oropharyngeal swab from each participant. Participants in the prospective study had the option to provide additional blood draws and questionnaires over a 2-month period. Before DNA extraction, prospective study blood samples were shipped either frozen or at room temperature. The cysteine opens and the phenylalanine closes a CDR3 of 16 amino acids. The sequence is cut down to CDR3 DNA, 48 bases in frame from base 1. V has 5 bases trimmed and J has 0 bases trimmed; junction bases matching no gene number 6. CDR1 and CDR2 (SGHAT, FQNNGV) derive from the germline V gene.

This clonotype was sampled from a woman aged 30 to 39 who had been exposed to COVID-19. The V gene is TRBV11-2 and the J gene is TRBJ2-3; 9 junctional bases match TRBD1. The sample was PBMCs or T cells enriched from blood (not recorded which). CDR3 reads: CASSPGQGLSTDTQYF. The nucleotide sequence reads as follows: TGTGCCAGCAGCCCGGGACAGGGTCTTAGCACAGATACGCAGTATTTT.